The source of this TCR beta chain is a study of cytomegalovirus exposure and HLA in healthy donors. Overall study findings and caveats: A later analysis linked a missense variant in DCLRE1C to the trimming of TCR beta V and J genes. Some V segments (TRBV6-2 and TRBV6-3 among them) were excluded as indistinguishable. The study assumed roughly uniform donor sequencing depth for presence/absence analyses.

V was cut by 5 bases and J by 1 base, with 15 bases left in between. Germline-derived CDR1 and CDR2 are GTSNPN and SVGIG (reference sequence). The CDR3 is made up of 15 amino acids. It was with 60 Vbeta and 13 Jbeta primers that the PCR ran. Per the original methods: Later work found about 80 million unique TCR beta chains, with 9 million to 13 million shared. Sequenced by immunoSEQ multiplex PCR; TCRdb stores in-frame clones only, minus some. V and J calls and clone size come straight from that table; D and trimming were deduced from the DNA. The repertoire holds about 180,000 clones, with 76% as singletons. Notes on this clone: Its antigen is undetermined.

This TCR was sampled from a man aged 18 to 29 in good health and CMV-seronegative. V gene TRBV30 combines with J gene TRBJ2-4; tentatively, D is TRBD2 (5 bases). The specimen was PBMCs. For the CDR3, the DNA is TGTGCCTGGCAGCGCCTTGGGAGCGCCAAAAACATTCAGTACTTC. Protein: CAWQRLGSAKNIQYF.